This T cell receptor beta chain emerged from a study of T cells in Graves' hyperthyroidism and ophthalmopathy. Study-wide context: Blood was drawn when the patient was first diagnosed and still untreated.

Amplified regions were TCR beta CDR3 sequences from RNA transcripts. HTBI primers were the set used in a first-round RT-PCR of the TCR CDR3. TCRdb reanalysed the multiplex PCR reads using MiXCR and keeps one entry per CDR3 protein. The sample lists under 250,000 distinct CDR3 sequences, about 24% occurring once. Many counts were recorded for this clonotype. The material sequenced was blood. The source is a woman in her thirties or forties with Graves' ophthalmopathy.

CDR3 protein: CASSQDRSAPQHF. In DNA, the CDR3 is TGTGCCAGCAGCCAAGATAGGTCTGCGCCCCAGCATTTT. V gene TRBV3-1 combines with J gene TRBJ1-5; D is unresolved. Per the germline V gene, CDR1 is LGHDT and CDR2 is YNNKEL (reference sequence). V was shortened by 0 bases and J by 9 bases, with 9 bases between the two germline ends. The CDR3 runs 13 residues.